The T cell receptor (beta chain) under discussion was sequenced for a study of T cells in Graves' hyperthyroidism and ophthalmopathy. The CDR3 spans 14 residues. From germline, CDR1 is SEHNR and CDR2 FQNEAQ (reference sequence). The V gene lost 5 bases and the J gene lost 5 bases, with 15 bases spanning the gap. The CDR3 regions of TCR beta were amplified from RNA transcripts. The study used the HTBI primer set for a first-round RT-PCR of the TCR CDR3. Using its own MiXCR run on the multiplex PCR reads, TCRdb lists one record per CDR3 protein. This sample has under 250,000 distinct CDR3 sequences; about 24% occur once, and the top ten carry roughly 40%. This clonotype was seen many times. Lactation, pregnancy, other autoimmune disease or uncontrolled infection excluded patients. Diagnosis relied on clinical symptoms, serum thyroxine and TRAb, thyroid ultrasound and orbital computed tomography.

The TCR originated in a woman aged 40 to 50 with Graves' ophthalmopathy. The sample comprised blood. This chain uses TRBV7-9 with TRBJ2-5, with D possibly being TRBD2 (5 bases). The CDR3 protein is CASSTARGGETQYF. CDR3 DNA sequence: TGTGCCAGCAGCACCGCGCGCGGCGGGGAGACCCAGTACTTC.